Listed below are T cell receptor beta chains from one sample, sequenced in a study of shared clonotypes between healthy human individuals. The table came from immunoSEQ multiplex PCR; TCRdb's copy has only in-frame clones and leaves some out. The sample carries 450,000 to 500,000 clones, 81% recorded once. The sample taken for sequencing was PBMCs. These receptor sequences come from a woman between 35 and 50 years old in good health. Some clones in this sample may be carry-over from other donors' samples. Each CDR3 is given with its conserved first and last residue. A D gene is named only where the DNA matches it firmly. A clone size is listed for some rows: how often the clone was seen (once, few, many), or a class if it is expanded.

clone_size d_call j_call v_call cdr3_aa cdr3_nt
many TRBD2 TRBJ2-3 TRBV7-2 CASSLGAGGTDTQYF TGTGCCAGCAGCTTAGGGGCGGGGGGCACAGATACGCAGTATTTT
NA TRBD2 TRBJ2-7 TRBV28 CASSRAGGIYEQYF TGTGCCAGCAGTAGAGCGGGAGGAATCTACGAGCAGTACTTC
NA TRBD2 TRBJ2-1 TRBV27 CASSMGGGRALFEQFF TGTGCCAGCAGTATGGGGGGCGGGAGGGCATTGTTTGAGCAGTTCTTC
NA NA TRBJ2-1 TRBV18 CASSPRQWGYNEQFF TGTGCCAGCTCACCAAGGCAGTGGGGCTACAATGAGCAGTTCTTC
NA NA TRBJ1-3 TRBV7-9 CASSIGTAANTIYF TGTGCCAGCAGTATAGGGACCGCCGCGAACACCATATATTTT
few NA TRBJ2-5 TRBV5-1 CASSLGATGQETQYF TGCGCCAGCAGCTTGGGTGCGACCGGACAAGAGACCCAGTACTTC
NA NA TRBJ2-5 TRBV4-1 CASSHNGQNQETQYF TGCGCCAGCAGCCATAATGGACAGAACCAAGAGACCCAGTACTTC
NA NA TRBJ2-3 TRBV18 CASSPSDTQYF TGTGCCAGCTCACCATCAGATACGCAGTATTTT
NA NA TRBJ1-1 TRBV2 CASSNRRGAEAFF TGTGCCAGCAGTAATAGGAGGGGGGCTGAAGCTTTCTTT
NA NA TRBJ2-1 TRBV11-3 CASSSGTYNEQFF TGTGCCAGCAGCTCCGGGACCTACAATGAGCAGTTCTTC
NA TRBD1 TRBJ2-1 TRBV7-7 CASSNRTGSSYNEQFF TGTGCCAGCAGCAATCGGACAGGGAGCTCCTACAATGAGCAGTTCTTC
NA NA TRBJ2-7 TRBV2 CASSELAGAGEQYF TGTGCCAGCAGTGAGTTGGCAGGGGCAGGCGAGCAGTACTTC
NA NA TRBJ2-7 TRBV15 CATSRDRGLGEQYF TGTGCCACCAGCAGAGATAGGGGACTTGGTGAGCAGTACTTC
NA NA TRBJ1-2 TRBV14 CASSRANYGYTF TGTGCCAGCAGCCGGGCGAACTATGGCTACACCTTC
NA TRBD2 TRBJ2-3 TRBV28 CASSFLGASGGATDTQYF TGTGCCAGCAGTTTTCTAGGGGCTAGCGGGGGTGCCACAGATACGCAGTATTTT
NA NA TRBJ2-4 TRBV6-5 CASSVSLRAKNIQYF TGTGCCAGCAGTGTGTCGCTGAGGGCCAAAAACATTCAGTACTTC
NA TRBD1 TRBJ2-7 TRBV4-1 CASRQQGTGGYVQYF TGCGCCAGCAGACAACAAGGGACAGGGGGATACGTGCAGTACTTC
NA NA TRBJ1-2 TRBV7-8 CASSLGGDNYGYTF TGTGCCAGCAGCCTCGGGGGGGATAACTATGGCTACACCTTC
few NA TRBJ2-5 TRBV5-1 CASSYALGQETQYF TGCGCCAGCAGTTACGCCCTGGGCCAAGAGACCCAGTACTTC
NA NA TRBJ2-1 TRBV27 CASSLWSYNEQFF TGTGCCAGCAGTTTATGGTCCTACAATGAGCAGTTCTTC
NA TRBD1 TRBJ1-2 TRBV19 CASSIDARGPYGYTF TGTGCCAGTAGTATAGATGCCAGGGGGCCCTATGGCTACACCTTC
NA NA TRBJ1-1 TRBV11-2 CASSLDSAEAFF TGTGCCAGCAGCCTGGACAGCGCCGAAGCTTTCTTT
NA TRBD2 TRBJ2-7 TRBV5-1 CASSPGLAGWFSYEQYF TGCGCCAGCAGCCCAGGACTAGCGGGGTGGTTCTCCTACGAGCAGTACTTC
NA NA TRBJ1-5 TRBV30 CAWSVQRDQPQHF TGTGCCTGGAGTGTCCAAAGGGATCAGCCCCAGCATTTT
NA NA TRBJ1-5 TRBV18 CASSLDSQPQHF TGTGCCAGCTCACTCGATAGTCAGCCCCAGCATTTT
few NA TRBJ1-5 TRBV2 CASSLELYSNQPQHF TGTGCCAGCAGCCTGGAGCTATATAGCAATCAGCCCCAGCATTTT
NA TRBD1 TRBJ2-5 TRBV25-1 CASSGTGRVETQYF TGTGCCAGCAGCGGGACAGGGCGAGTAGAGACCCAGTACTTC
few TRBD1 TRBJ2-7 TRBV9 CASGRQGDLYEQYF TGTGCCAGCGGGCGCCAGGGGGACCTCTACGAGCAGTACTTC
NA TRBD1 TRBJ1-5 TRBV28 CASSSGQGLQPQHF TGTGCCAGCAGCTCGGGACAGGGGTTACAGCCCCAGCATTTT
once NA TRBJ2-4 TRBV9 CASSVDDGARNIQYF TGTGCCAGCAGCGTAGATGACGGGGCACGGAACATTCAGTACTTC
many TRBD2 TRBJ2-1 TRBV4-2 CASSQRSGTSGDSYNEQFF TGTGCCAGCAGCCAGCGTAGCGGGACCTCCGGGGACTCCTACAATGAGCAGTTCTTC
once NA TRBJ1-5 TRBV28 CASSPRRRVQPQHF TGTGCCAGCAGTCCGAGGCGCAGGGTACAGCCCCAGCATTTT
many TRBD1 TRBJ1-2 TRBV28 CALGGTEYGYTF TGTGCCCTGGGCGGGACAGAATATGGCTACACCTTC
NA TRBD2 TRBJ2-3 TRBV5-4 CATGGSGGERTDTQYF TGTGCCACGGGGGGTAGCGGCGGAGAGCGCACAGATACGCAGTATTTT
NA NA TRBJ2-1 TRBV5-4 CASSIAILNEQFF TGTGCCAGCAGCATCGCGATACTCAATGAGCAGTTCTTC
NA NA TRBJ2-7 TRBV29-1 CSVVPEGYEQYF TGCAGCGTCGTCCCCGAGGGCTACGAGCAGTACTTC
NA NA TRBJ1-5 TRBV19 CASTEGINQPQHF TGTGCCAGTACGGAGGGAATCAATCAGCCCCAGCATTTT